Below are 4 T cell receptor beta chains sequenced from a single sample in a study of shared clonotypes between healthy human individuals. Repertoires were generated with immunoSEQ multiplex PCR, while TCRdb's copy carries only in-frame clones and drops some. The data show about 710,000 clones, about three quarters seen once. The sequenced sample consisted of memory CD4+ T cells sorted from blood. The subset was: CD45RA-negative fraction. The origin of the receptors is a woman between 25 and 40 years old in good health.

This clone was picked up a small number of times. The CDR3 region has the DNA TGTGCCACCGGGACAGGAGTTAACACCGGGGAGCTGTTTTTT. Protein: CATGTGVNTGELFF. This rearrangement joins TRBV19 to TRBJ2-2, with 8 bases fitting TRBD1. J gave up 2 bases and V 10 bases, and 6 bases lay outside the gene matches. The CDR3 length is 14 residues. Germline CDR1 and CDR2: LNHDA and SQIVND (reference sequence).

The gene calls are TRBV18 and TRBJ1-1; D gene ambiguous. The CDR3 spans 15 residues. V was cut by 4 bases and J by 4 bases, with 16 bases left in between. Per germline, CDR1 KGHSH and CDR2 LQKENI. The CDR3 reads CASSQPGLSGTEAFF. The CDR3 DNA reads TGTGCCAGCTCACAGCCGGGCCTCTCGGGCACTGAAGCTTTCTTT.

Worth noting for this clone: A much larger clone is a single base away; this may be a read error. This specimen includes other DNA sequences encoding the same CDR3. This rearrangement joins TRBV7-9 to TRBJ2-2; no clear D. The germline V gene encodes CDR1 SEHNR and CDR2 FQNEAQ (reference sequence). CDR3 length: 12 amino acids. With 1 base removed from V and 5 bases from J, the gap between germline ends came to 2 bases. Written as DNA, the CDR3 is TGTGCCAGCAGCTTAGGGACCGGGGAGCTGTTTTTT. Translating gives CASSLGTGELFF.

V is TRBV10-1 and J is TRBJ2-7; TRBD1 might be the D (5 bases). V was clipped by 7 bases and J by 3 bases, with 19 bases between them. The V gene's germline CDR1 is WNHNN and CDR2 SYGVQD (reference sequence). The CDR3 runs to 15 residues. Here the CDR3 DNA reads TGCGCCAGCAAGTGGACAATGGGGTTCTTCTACGAGCAGTACTTC. Translation: CASKWTMGFFYEQYF.